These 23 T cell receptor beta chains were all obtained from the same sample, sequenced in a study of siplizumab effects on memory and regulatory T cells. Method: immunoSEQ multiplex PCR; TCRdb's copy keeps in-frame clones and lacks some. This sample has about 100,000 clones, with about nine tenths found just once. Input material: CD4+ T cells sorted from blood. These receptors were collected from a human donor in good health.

The CDR3 nucleotides are TGTGCCAGCAGCTTAAACGGGGGCCCTCTTACCGGGGAGCTGTTTTTT. This gives the protein CASSLNGGPLTGELFF. The rearrangement links TRBV7-3 to TRBJ2-2; D assignment may be TRBD1 or TRBD2 (6 bases each). The CDR3 runs to 16 residues. Germline CDR1 reads SGHTA; CDR2 reads FQGTGA. With 1 base removed from V and 5 bases from J, the gap between germline ends came to 14 bases.

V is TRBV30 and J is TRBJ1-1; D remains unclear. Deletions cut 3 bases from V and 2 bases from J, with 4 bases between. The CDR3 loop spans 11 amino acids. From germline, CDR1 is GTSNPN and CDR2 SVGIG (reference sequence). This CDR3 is CAWSTNTEAFF. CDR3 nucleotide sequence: TGTGCCTGGAGCACCAACACTGAAGCTTTCTTT.

The CDR3 nucleotides read TGTGCCAGCAGCGGACCCCTAGCGGGGGGTGCCTACAATGAGCAGTTCTTC. Residues: CASSGPLAGGAYNEQFF. J is TRBJ2-1 and V is TRBV9; 11 positions match TRBD2. This CDR3 is 17 amino acids long. Germline assignment: CDR1 SGDLS and CDR2 YYNGEE. Trimming cost V 3 bases and J 2 bases; bases outside gene matches: 7.

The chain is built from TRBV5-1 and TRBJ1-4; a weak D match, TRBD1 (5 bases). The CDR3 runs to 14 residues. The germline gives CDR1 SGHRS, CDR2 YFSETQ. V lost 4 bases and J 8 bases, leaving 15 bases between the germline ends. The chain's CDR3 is CASSGDGAWEKLFF. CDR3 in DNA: TGCGCCAGCAGCGGGGACGGGGCTTGGGAAAAACTGTTTTTT.

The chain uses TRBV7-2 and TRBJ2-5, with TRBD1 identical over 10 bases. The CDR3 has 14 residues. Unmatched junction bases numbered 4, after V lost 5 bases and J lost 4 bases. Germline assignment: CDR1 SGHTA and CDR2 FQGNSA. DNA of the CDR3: TGTGCCAGCAGCCCCCGACAGGGGGCAGAGACCCAGTACTTC. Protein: CASSPRQGAETQYF.

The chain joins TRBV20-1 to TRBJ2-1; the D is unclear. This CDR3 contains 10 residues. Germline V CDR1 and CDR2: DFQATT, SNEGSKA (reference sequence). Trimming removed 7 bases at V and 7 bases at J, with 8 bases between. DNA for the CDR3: TGCAGTGTTCGCGGTAATGAGCAGTTCTTC. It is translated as CSVRGNEQFF.

As DNA, the CDR3 is TGTGCCAGCAGTTCACAGGGGCCACAGCCCCAGCATTTT. This gives the protein CASSSQGPQPQHF. V usage is TRBV28 and J usage is TRBJ1-5; 7 positions agree with TRBD1. The V gene's germline CDR1 is MDHEN and CDR2 SYDVKM. The CDR3 extends over 13 amino acids. Trimming cost V 4 bases and J 7 bases; bases outside gene matches: 4.

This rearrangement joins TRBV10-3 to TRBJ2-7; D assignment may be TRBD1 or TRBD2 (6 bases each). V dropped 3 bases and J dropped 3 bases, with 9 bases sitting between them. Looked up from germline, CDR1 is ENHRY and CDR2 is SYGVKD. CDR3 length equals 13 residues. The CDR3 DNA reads TGTGCCATCAGTGAAGGGGGGCTCTACGAGCAGTACTTC. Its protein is CAISEGGLYEQYF.

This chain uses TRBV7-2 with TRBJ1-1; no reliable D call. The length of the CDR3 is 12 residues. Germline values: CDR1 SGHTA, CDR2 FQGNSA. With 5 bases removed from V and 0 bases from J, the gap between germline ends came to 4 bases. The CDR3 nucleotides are TGTGCCAGCAGCCTCATGAACACTGAAGCTTTCTTT. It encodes CASSLMNTEAFF.

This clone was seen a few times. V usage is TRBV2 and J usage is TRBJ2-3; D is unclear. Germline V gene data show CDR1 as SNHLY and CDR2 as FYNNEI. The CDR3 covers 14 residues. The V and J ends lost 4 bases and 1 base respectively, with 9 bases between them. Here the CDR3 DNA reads TGTGCCAGCAGTGGCGGATACCGCACAGATACGCAGTATTTT. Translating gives CASSGGYRTDTQYF.

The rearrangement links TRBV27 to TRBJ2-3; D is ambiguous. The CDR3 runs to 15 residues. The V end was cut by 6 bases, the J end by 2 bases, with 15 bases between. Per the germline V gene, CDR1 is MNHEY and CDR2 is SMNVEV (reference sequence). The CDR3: CASSPPVPTTDTQYF. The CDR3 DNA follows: TGTGCCAGCAGCCCTCCCGTACCGACCACAGATACGCAGTATTTT.

The CDR3 DNA reads TGTGCTAGTGGTTTGGTAGTGGGCAGGGGGGAAGCTAATGAAAAACTGTTTTTT. It codes for CASGLVVGRGEANEKLFF. The chain recombines TRBV12-5 with TRBJ1-4; TRBD1 agrees at 7 bases. The CDR3 extends over 18 amino acids. Germline lookup yields CDR1 LGHNT and CDR2 FRNRAP. Trimming cost V 0 bases and J 3 bases; bases outside gene matches: 10.

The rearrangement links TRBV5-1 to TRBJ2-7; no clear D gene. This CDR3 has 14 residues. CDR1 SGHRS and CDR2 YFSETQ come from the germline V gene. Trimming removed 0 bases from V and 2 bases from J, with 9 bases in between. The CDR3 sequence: CASSLAPLTYEQYF. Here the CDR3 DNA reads TGCGCCAGCAGCTTGGCTCCATTGACCTACGAGCAGTACTTC.

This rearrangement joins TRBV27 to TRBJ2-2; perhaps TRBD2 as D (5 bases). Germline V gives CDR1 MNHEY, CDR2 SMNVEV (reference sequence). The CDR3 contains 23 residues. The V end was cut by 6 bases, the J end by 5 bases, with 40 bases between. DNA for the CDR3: TGTGCCAGCAGCAACTTGGAGTGGACTGAGATCCCGGGCACGTCTCCCTATACCGGGGAGCTGTTTTTT. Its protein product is CASSNLEWTEIPGTSPYTGELFF.

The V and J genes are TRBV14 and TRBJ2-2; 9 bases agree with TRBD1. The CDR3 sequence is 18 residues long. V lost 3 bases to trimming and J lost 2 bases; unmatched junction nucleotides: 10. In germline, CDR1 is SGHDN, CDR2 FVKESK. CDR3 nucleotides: TGTGCCAGCAGCCAGATAACAGGGGGCGGAAAAAACACCGGGGAGCTGTTTTTT. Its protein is CASSQITGGGKNTGELFF.

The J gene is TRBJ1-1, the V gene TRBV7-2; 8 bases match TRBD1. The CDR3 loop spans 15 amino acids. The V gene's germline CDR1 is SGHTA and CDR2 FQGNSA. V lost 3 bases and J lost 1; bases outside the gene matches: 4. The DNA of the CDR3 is TGTGCCAGCAGCTTTCCCGGGACAGGGAACACTGAAGCTTTCTTT. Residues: CASSFPGTGNTEAFF.

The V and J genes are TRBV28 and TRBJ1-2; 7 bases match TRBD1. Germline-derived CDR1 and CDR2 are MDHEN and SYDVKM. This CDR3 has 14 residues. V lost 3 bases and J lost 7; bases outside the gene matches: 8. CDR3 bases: TGTGCCAGCAGTTTGGAGAGGGGGCGGGTTGGCTACACCTTC. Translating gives CASSLERGRVGYTF.

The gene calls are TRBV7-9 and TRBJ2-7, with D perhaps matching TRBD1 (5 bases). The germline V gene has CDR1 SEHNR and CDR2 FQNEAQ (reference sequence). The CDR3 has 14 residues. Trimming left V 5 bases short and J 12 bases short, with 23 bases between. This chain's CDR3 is CASSPLSFVKGWYF. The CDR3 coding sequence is TGTGCCAGCAGCCCCTTGTCATTCGTCAAGGGGTGGTACTTC.

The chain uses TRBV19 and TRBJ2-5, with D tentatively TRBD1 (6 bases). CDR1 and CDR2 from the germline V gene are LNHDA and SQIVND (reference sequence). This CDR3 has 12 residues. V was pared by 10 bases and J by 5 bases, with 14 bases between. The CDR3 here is CATGDRSETQYF. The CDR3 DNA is TGTGCCACCGGAGACAGGTCGGAGACCCAGTACTTC. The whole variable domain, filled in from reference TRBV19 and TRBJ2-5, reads DGGITQSPKYLFRKEGQNVTLSCEQNLNHDAMYWYRQDPGQGLRLIYYSQIVNDFQKGDIAEGYSVSREKKESFPLTVTSAQKNPTAFYLCATGDRSETQYFGPGTRLLVL.

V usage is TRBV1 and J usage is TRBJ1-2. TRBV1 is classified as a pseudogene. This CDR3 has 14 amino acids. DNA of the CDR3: TGCACCAGCAGGGAAGGGGGGGCAAGGTATGGCTACACCTTC. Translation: CTSREGGARYGYTF.

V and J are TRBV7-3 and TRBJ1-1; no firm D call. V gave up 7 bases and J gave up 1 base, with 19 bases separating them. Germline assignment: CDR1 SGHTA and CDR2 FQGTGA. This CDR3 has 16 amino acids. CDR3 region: CASKPSLAETNTEAFF. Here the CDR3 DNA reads TGTGCCAGCAAGCCTTCGTTAGCCGAAACGAACACTGAAGCTTTCTTT.

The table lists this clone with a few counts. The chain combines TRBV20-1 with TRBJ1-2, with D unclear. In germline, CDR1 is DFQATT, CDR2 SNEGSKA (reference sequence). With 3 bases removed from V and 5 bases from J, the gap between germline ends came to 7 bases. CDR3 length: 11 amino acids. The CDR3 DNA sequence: TGCAGTGCTAGTAGTGATTATGGCTACACCTTC. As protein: CSASSDYGYTF.

CDR3 nucleotide sequence: TGTGCCAGCAGTTCCCGGGGAACCTTTGGCTACGAGCAGTACTTC. It specifies CASSSRGTFGYEQYF. This chain connects TRBV27 to TRBJ2-7, with D possibly being TRBD2 (5 bases). Germline CDR1 is MNHEY and CDR2 is SMNVEV (reference sequence). This CDR3 has 15 amino acids. With 4 bases removed from V and 3 bases from J, the gap between germline ends came to 16 bases.